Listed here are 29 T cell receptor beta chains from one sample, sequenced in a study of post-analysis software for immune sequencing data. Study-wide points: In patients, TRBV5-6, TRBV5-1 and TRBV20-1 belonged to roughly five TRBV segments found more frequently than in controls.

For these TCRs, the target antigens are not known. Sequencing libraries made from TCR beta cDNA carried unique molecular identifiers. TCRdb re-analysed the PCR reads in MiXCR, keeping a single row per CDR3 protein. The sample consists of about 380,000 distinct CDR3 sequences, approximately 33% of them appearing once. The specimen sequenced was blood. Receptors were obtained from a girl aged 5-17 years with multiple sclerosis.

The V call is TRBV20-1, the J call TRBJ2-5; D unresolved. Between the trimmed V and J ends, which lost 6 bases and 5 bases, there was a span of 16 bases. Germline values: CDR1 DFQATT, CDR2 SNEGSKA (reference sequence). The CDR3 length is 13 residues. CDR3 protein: CSAELTPMETQYF. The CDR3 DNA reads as TGCAGTGCCGAATTGACACCTATGGAGACCCAGTACTTC.

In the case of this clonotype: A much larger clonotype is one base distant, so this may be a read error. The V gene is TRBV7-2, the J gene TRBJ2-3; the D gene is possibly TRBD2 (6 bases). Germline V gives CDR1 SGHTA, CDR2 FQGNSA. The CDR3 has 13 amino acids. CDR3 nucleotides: TGTGCCAACAGCTTAGCGGGCACAGATACGCAGTATTTT. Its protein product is CANSLAGTDTQYF. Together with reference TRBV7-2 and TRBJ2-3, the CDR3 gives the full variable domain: GAGVSQSPSNKVTEKGKDVELRCDPISGHTALYWYRQSLGQGLEFLIYFQGNSAPDKSGLPSDRFSAERTGGSVSTLTIQRTQQEDSAVYLCANSLAGTDTQYFGPGTRLTVL.

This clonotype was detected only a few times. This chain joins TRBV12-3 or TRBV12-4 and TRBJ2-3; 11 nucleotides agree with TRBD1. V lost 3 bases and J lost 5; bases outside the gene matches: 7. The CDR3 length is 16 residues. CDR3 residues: CASSFRTGGGLDTQYF. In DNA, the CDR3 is TGTGCCAGCAGTTTTAGGACAGGGGGCGGGTTAGATACGCAGTATTTT.

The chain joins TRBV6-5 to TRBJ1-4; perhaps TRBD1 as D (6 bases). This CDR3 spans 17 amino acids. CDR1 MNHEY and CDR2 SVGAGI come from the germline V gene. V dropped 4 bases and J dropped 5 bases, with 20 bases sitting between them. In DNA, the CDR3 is TGTGCCAGCAGTTCCGGCAGGGGAAAATGGAAGAATGAAAAACTGTTTTTT. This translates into CASSSGRGKWKNEKLFF.

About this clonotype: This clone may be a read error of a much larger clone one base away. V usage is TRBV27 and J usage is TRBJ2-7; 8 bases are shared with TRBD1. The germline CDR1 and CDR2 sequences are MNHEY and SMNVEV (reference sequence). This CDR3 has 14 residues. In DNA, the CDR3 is TGTGCCAGCAGTTTATCGGGACAGGACTACAAGCAGTACTTC. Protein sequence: CASSLSGQDYKQYF.

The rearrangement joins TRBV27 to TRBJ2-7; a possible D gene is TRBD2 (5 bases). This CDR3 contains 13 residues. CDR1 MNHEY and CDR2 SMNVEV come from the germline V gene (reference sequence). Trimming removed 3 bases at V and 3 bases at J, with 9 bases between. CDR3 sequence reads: CASSFGRDYEQYF. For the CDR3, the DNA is TGTGCCAGCAGTTTTGGCCGGGACTACGAGCAGTACTTC.

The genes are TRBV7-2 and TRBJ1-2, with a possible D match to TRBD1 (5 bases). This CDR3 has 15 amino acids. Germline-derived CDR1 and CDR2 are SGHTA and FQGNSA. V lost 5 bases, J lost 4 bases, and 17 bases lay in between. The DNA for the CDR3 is TGTGCCAGCAGCGTGGGTAGTCAGGGCTCCTATGGCTACACCTTC. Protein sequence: CASSVGSQGSYGYTF. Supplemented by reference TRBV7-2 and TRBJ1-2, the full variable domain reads GAGVSQSPSNKVTEKGKDVELRCDPISGHTALYWYRQSLGQGLEFLIYFQGNSAPDKSGLPSDRFSAERTGGSVSTLTIQRTQQEDSAVYLCASSVGSQGSYGYTFGSGTRLTVV.

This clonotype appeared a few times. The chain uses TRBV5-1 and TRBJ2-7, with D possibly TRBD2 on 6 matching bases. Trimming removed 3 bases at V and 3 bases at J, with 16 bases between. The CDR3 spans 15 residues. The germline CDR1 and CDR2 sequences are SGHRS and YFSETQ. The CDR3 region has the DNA TGCGCCAGCAGCTGGGGACTGGTCGAGGGCTACGAGCAGTACTTC. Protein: CASSWGLVEGYEQYF.

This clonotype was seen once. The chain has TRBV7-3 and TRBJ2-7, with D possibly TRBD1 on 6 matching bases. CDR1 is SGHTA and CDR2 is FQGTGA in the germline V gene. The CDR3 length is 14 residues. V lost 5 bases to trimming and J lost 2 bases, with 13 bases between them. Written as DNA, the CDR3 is TGTGCCAGCAGCACCGGGACAACACCCTACGAGCAGTACTTC. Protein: CASSTGTTPYEQYF. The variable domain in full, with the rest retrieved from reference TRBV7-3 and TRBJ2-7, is GAGVSQTPSNKVTEKGKYVELRCDPISGHTALYWYRQSLGQGPEFLIYFQGTGAADDSGLPNDRFFAVRPEGSVSTLKIQRTERGDSAVYLCASSTGTTPYEQYFGPGTRLTVT.

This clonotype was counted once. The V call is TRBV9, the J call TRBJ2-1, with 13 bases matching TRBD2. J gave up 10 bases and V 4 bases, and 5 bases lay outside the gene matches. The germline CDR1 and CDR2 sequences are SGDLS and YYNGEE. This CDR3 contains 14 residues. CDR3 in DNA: TGTGCCAGCAGCTCCAGGACTAGCGGGGGAGAGCAGTTCTTC. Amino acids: CASSSRTSGGEQFF. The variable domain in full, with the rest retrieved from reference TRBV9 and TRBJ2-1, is DSGVTQTPKHLITATGQRVTLRCSPRSGDLSVYWYQQSLDQGLQFLIQYYNGEERAKGNILERFSAQQFPDLHSELNLSSLELGDSALYFCASSSRTSGGEQFFGPGTRLTVL.

CDR3 amino acids: CASSYSWDRGSYEQYF. In DNA, the CDR3 is TGTGCCAGCAGTTACAGCTGGGACAGGGGGTCCTACGAGCAGTACTTC. The chain links TRBV6-5 to TRBJ2-7, with 11 bases matching TRBD1. CDR1 and CDR2 from the germline V gene are MNHEY and SVGAGI. The CDR3 loop spans 16 amino acids. V trimming: 2 bases; J trimming: 1 base; junction bases outside the gene matches: 4.

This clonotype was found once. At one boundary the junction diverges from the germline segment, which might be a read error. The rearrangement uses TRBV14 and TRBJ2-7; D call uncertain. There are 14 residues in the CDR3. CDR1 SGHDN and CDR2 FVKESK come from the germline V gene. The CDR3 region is CAGSQDNRVYEQYF. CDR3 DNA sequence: TGTGCCGGCAGCCAAGACAACAGAGTTTACGAGCAGTACTTC.

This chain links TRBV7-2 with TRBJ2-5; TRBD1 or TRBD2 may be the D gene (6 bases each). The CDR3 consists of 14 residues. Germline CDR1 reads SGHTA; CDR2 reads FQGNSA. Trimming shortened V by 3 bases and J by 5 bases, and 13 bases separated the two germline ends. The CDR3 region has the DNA TGTGCCAGCAGCTTCAGGGGAGGTAGGGAGACCCAGTACTTC. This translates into CASSFRGGRETQYF.

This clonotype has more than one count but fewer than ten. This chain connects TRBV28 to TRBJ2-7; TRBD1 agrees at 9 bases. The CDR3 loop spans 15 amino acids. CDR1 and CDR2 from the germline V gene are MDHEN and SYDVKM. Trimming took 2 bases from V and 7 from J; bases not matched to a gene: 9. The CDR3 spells CASSLPRDRATEQYF. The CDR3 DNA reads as TGTGCCAGCAGTTTACCCCGGGACAGGGCTACTGAGCAGTACTTC.

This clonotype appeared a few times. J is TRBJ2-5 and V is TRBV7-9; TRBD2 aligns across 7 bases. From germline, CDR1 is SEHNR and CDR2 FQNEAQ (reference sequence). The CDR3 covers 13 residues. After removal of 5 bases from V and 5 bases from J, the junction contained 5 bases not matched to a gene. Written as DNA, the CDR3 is TGTGCCAGCAGCCAAACTAGCGCGGAGACCCAGTACTTC. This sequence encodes CASSQTSAETQYF.

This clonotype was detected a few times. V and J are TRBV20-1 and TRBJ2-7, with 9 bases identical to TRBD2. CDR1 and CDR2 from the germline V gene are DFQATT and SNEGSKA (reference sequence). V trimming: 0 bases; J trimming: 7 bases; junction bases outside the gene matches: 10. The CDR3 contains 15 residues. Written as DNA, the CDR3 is TGCAGTGCTAGAGACGCGGCGGGGGGGCCGGGTGAGCAGTACTTC. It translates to CSARDAAGGPGEQYF.

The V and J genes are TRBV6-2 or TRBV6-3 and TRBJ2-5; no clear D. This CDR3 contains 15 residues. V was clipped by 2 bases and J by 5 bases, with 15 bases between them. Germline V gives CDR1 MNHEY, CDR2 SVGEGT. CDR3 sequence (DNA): TGTGCCAGCAGTTACGCGGCGGAATCGTGGGAGACCCAGTACTTC. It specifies CASSYAAESWETQYF.

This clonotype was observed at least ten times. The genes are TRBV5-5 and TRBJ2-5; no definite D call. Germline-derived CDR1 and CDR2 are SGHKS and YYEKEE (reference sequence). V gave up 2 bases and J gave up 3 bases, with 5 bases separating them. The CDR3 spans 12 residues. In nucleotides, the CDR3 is TGTGCCAGCAGCTTTGGGGAAGAGACCCAGTACTTC. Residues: CASSFGEETQYF.

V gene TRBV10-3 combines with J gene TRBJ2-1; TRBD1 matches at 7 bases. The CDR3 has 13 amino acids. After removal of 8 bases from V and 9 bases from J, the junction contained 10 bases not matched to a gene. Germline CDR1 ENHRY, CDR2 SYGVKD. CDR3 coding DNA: TGTGCCATCGAGGGACAGAGACAAGGTGAGCAGTTCTTC. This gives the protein CAIEGQRQGEQFF.

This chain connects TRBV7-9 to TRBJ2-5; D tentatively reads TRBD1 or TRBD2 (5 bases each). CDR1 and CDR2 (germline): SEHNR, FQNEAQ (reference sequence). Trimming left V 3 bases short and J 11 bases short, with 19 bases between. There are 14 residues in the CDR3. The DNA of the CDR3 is TGTGCCAGCAGCTTTGGGGGTCCGGGCAATGAGCAGTACTTC. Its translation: CASSFGGPGNEQYF. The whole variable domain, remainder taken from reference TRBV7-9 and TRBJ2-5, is DTGVSQNPRHKITKRGQNVTFRCDPISEHNRLYWYRQTLGQGPEFLTYFQNEAQLEKSRLLSDRFSAERPKGSFSTLEIQRTEQGDSAMYLCASSFGGPGNEQYFGPGTRLLVL.

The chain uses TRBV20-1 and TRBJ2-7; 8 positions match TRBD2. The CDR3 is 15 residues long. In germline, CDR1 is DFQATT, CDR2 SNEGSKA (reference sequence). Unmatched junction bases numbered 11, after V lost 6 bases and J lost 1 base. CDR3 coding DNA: TGCAGTGCCCTTAAGGCTAGCGGGCCATCCTACGAGCAGTACTTC. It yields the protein CSALKASGPSYEQYF.

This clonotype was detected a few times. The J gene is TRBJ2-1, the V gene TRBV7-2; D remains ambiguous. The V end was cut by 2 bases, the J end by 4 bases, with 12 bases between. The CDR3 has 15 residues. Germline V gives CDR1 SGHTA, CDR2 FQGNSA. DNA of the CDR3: TGTGCCAGCAGCTTACCCGAGATTAAGTACAATGAGCAGTTCTTC. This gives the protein CASSLPEIKYNEQFF.

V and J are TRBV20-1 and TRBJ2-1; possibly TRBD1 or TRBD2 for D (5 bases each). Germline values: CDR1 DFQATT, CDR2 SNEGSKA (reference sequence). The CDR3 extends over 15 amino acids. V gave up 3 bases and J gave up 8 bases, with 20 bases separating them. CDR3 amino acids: CSARGEKGLSHEQFF. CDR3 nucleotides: TGCAGTGCTAGGGGGGAAAAAGGGCTCAGCCATGAGCAGTTCTTC.

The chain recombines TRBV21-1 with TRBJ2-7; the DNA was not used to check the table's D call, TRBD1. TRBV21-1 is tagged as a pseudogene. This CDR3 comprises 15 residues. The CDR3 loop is CASSLTRDSSYEQYF. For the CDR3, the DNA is TGTGCCAGCAGCTTAACCCGGGACAGCTCCTACGAGCAGTACTTC.

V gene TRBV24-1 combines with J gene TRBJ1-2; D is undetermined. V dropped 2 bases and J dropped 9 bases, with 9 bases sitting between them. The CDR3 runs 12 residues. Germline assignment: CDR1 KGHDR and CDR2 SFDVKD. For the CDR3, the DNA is TGTGCCACCAGTGATTCGGCGTATAGCTACACCTTC. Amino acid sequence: CATSDSAYSYTF.

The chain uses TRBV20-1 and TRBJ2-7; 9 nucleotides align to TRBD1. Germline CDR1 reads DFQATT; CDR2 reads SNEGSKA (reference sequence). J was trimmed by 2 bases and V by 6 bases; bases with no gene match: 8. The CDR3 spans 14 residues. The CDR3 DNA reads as TGCAGTGCCCGGGCGGGACAGGGCACCTACGAGCAGTACTTC. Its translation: CSARAGQGTYEQYF.

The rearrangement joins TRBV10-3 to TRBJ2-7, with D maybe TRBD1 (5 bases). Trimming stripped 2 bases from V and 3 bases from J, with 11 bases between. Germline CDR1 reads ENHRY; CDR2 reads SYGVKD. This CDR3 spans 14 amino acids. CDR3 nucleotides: TGTGCCATCAGTGAGGGCGGTGGACACTACGAGCAGTACTTC. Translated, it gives CAISEGGGHYEQYF.

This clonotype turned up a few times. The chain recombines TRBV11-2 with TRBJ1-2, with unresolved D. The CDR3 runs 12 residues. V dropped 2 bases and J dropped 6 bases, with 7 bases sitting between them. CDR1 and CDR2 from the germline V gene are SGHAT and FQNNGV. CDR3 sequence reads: CASSLQMDGYTF. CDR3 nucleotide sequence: TGTGCCAGCAGCTTACAGATGGATGGCTACACCTTC.

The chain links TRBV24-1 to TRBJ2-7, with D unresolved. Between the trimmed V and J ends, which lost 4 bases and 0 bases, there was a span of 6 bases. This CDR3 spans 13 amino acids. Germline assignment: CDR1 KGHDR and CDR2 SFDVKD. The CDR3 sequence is CATSDGVSYEQYF. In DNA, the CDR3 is TGTGCCACCAGTGACGGAGTCTCCTACGAGCAGTACTTC.